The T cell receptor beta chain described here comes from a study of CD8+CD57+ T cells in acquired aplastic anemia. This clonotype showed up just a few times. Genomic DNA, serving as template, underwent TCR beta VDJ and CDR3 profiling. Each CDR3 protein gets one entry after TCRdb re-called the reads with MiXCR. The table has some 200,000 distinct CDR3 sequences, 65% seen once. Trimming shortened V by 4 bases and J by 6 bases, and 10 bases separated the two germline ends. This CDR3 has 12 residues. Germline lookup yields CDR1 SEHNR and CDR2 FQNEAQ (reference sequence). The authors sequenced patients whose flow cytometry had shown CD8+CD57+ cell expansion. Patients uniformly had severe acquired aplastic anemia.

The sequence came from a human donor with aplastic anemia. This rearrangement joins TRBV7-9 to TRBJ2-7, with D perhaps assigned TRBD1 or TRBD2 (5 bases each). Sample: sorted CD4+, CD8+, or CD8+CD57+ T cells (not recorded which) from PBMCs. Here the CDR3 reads CASSSGTFEQYF. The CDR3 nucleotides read TGTGCCAGCAGCTCCGGGACCTTCGAGCAGTACTTC.